Presented here are 23 T cell receptor beta chains from one specimen sequenced in a study of OX40 agonist ivuxolimab in advanced cancers. The repertoire was sequenced with immunoSEQ multiplex PCR; TCRdb's copy has only in-frame clones and lacks some. This table holds 77,000 or so clones, just under 95% found once. The material sequenced was CD4+ or CD8+ T cells sorted from blood, taken in a trial of the OX40 agonist ivuxolimab. Every receptor here comes from an adult with an advanced solid tumor such as melanoma, head and neck, liver or kidney cancer.

This chain links TRBV4-3 with TRBJ2-3; D is unresolved. The V gene's germline CDR1 is LGHNA and CDR2 YSLEER. This CDR3 is 14 amino acids long. The V end lost 4 bases, the J end lost 4 bases, and 12 bases lay between the germline ends. The CDR3 bases are TGCGCCAGCAGCCCCGGGCCTTTCTCAGATACGCAGTATTTT. This codes for CASSPGPFSDTQYF.

The chain links TRBV28 to TRBJ1-4; 7 bases are a match to TRBD1. This CDR3 spans 14 amino acids. V lost 3 bases to trimming and J lost 8 bases; unmatched junction nucleotides: 6. CDR1 and CDR2 (germline): MDHEN, SYDVKM. CDR3 DNA: TGTGCCAGCAGTTTCGGTGGAGGGGGCGAAAAACTGTTTTTT. This translates into CASSFGGGGEKLFF. Full variable domain (missing parts from reference TRBV28 and TRBJ1-4): DVKVTQSSRYLVKRTGEKVFLECVQDMDHENMFWYRQDPGLGLRLIYFSYDVKMKEKGDIPEGYSVSREKKERFSLILESASTNQTSMYLCASSFGGGGEKLFFGSGTQLSVL.

This clone was recorded only once. The rearrangement joins TRBV7-9 to TRBJ2-7; D is unresolved. The CDR3 covers 13 residues. V was trimmed by 4 bases and J by 0 bases, leaving 7 bases between them. Germline values: CDR1 SEHNR, CDR2 FQNEAQ (reference sequence). The CDR3 sequence: CASSSSPSYEQYF. The CDR3 DNA sequence: TGTGCCAGCAGCTCCTCCCCCTCCTACGAGCAGTACTTC.

The chain carries TRBV9 and TRBJ1-3; D call uncertain. The CDR3 sequence is 16 residues long. Germline V gene lookup returns CDR1 SGDLS and CDR2 YYNGEE. Trimming left V 0 bases short and J 0 bases short, with 10 bases between. The CDR3 protein is CASSVAYGRSGNTIYF. Here the CDR3 DNA reads TGTGCCAGCAGCGTAGCTTACGGGCGCTCTGGAAACACCATATATTTT.

This clone was counted a single time. The chain links TRBV5-1 to TRBJ2-5; 7 bases are shared with TRBD1. The germline V gene has CDR1 SGHRS and CDR2 YFSETQ. The CDR3 is made up of 15 amino acids. V trimming: 4 bases; J trimming: 1 base; junction bases outside the gene matches: 7. CDR3 amino acids: CASSPRGQIQETQYF. CDR3 sequence (DNA): TGCGCCAGCAGCCCACGGGGACAGATCCAAGAGACCCAGTACTTC. The whole variable domain, filled in from reference TRBV5-1 and TRBJ2-5, reads KAGVTQTPRYLIKTRGQQVTLSCSPISGHRSVSWYQQTPGQGLQFLFEYFSETQRNKGNFPGRFSGRQFSNSRSEMNVSTLELGDSALYLCASSPRGQIQETQYFGPGTRLLVL.

J is TRBJ1-3 and V is TRBV6-5; tentative D call: TRBD1 (6 bases). V was pared by 3 bases and J by 9 bases, with 12 bases between. Looked up from germline, CDR1 is MNHEY and CDR2 is SVGAGI. The CDR3 is 13 amino acids. CDR3 in DNA: TGTGCCAGCAGTTATGTTAGAGGGGGCACCATATATTTT. Translating gives CASSYVRGGTIYF.

The rearrangement joins TRBV19 to TRBJ2-3; TRBD2 might be the D (6 bases). CDR1 is LNHDA, CDR2 SQIVND, per germline (reference sequence). The CDR3 has 16 residues. Trimming stripped 4 bases from V and 2 bases from J, with 16 bases between. The CDR3 DNA follows: TGTGCCAGTAGTAAAAGACGGGAGACGGACACAGATACGCAGTATTTT. It specifies CASSKRRETDTDTQYF.

The gene calls are TRBV5-1 and TRBJ1-2, with 7 nucleotides matching TRBD1. The junction had 10 bases not matched to a gene; V was cut back by 1 base and J by 4 bases. This CDR3 spans 16 amino acids. The germline V gene has CDR1 SGHRS and CDR2 YFSETQ. CDR3 residues: CASSLKSTGQSYGYTF. CDR3 DNA sequence: TGCGCCAGCAGCTTGAAATCGACAGGGCAAAGCTATGGCTACACCTTC.

The chain joins TRBV19 to TRBJ1-4, with D possibly matching TRBD1 (5 bases). Trimming left V 8 bases short and J 7 bases short, with 11 bases between. CDR1 and CDR2 from the germline V gene are LNHDA and SQIVND (reference sequence). The length of the CDR3 is 12 residues. CDR3 loop: CASGGIGEKLFF. CDR3 in DNA: TGTGCCAGTGGGGGGATCGGTGAAAAACTGTTTTTT.

This chain uses TRBV10-3 with TRBJ1-2; unclear D gene. This CDR3 contains 14 residues. The ends were cut back, 4 bases at V and 6 bases at J, with 15 bases in the middle. From germline, CDR1 is ENHRY and CDR2 SYGVKD. The CDR3 loop is CAISAAATTDGYTF. The CDR3 bases are TGTGCCATCAGTGCCGCCGCGACAACGGATGGCTACACCTTC.

The chain combines TRBV28 with TRBJ1-3, with unresolved D. Trimming cost V 2 bases and J 0 bases, with 8 bases left between them. From germline, CDR1 is MDHEN and CDR2 SYDVKM. This CDR3 region has 15 residues. The CDR3: CASSLADASGNTIYF. CDR3 nucleotides: TGTGCCAGCAGTTTAGCAGATGCCTCTGGAAACACCATATATTTT.

V usage is TRBV10-3 and J usage is TRBJ2-1, with 9 bases matching TRBD2. Losses at the gene ends were 8 bases for V and 3 bases for J; bases not matched to a gene: 5. Germline CDR1 reads ENHRY; CDR2 reads SYGVKD. This CDR3 contains 14 residues. The CDR3 DNA is TGTGCCATCTTTAGCGGGGGTCTCTACAATGAGCAGTTCTTC. Translation gives CAIFSGGLYNEQFF.

V gene TRBV6-5 combines with J gene TRBJ1-1; unclear D gene. The CDR3 is 13 residues long. V was pared by 6 bases and J by 1 base, with 9 bases between. Per the germline V gene, CDR1 is MNHEY and CDR2 is SVGAGI. Here the CDR3 reads CASSDTRNTEAFF. Here the CDR3 DNA reads TGTGCCAGCAGCGACACACGGAACACTGAAGCTTTCTTT.

The gene calls are TRBV10-3 and TRBJ1-6; D unresolved. The CDR3 is made up of 12 amino acids. The V end was cut by 6 bases, the J end by 7 bases, with 7 bases between. Germline CDR1 is ENHRY and CDR2 is SYGVKD. Written as DNA, the CDR3 is TGTGCCATCAGCTCGCAAAATTCACCCCTCCACTTT. It encodes CAISSQNSPLHF.

V usage is TRBV11-2 and J usage is TRBJ2-6; no clear D gene. The V gene's germline CDR1 is SGHAT and CDR2 FQNNGV. The CDR3 spans 17 residues. V shed 4 bases and J shed 0 bases, with 13 bases lying between them. The CDR3 sequence is CASSSTASSSGANVLTF. CDR3 nucleotide sequence: TGTGCCAGCAGCTCCACAGCCTCGAGCTCTGGGGCCAACGTCCTGACTTTC.

The chain recombines TRBV30 with TRBJ1-5; the match to TRBD1 covers 7 bases. The CDR3 contains 14 residues. Unmatched junction bases numbered 4, after V lost 2 bases and J lost 3 bases. From germline, CDR1 is GTSNPN and CDR2 SVGIG (reference sequence). The CDR3: CAWSKGQNNQPQHF. The DNA for the CDR3 is TGTGCCTGGAGTAAGGGACAGAACAATCAGCCCCAGCATTTT.

The rearrangement links TRBV5-8 to TRBJ2-3, with D unclear. V shed 5 bases and J shed 5 bases, with 12 bases lying between them. Looked up from germline, CDR1 is SGHTS and CDR2 is YDEGEE. The CDR3 has 13 residues. CDR3: CASSDRTGDTQYF. The CDR3 DNA sequence: TGTGCCAGCAGTGATCGCACCGGAGATACGCAGTATTTT. Complete variable domain (other parts from reference TRBV5-8 and TRBJ2-3): EAGVTQSPTHLIKTRGQQATLRCSPISGHTSVYWYQQALGLGLQFLLWYDEGEERNRGNFPPRFSGRQFPNYSSELNVNALELEDSALYLCASSDRTGDTQYFGPGTRLTVL.

The chain carries TRBV7-9 and TRBJ2-5, with unresolved D. V shed 1 base and J shed 2 bases, with 11 bases lying between them. The germline gives CDR1 SEHNR, CDR2 FQNEAQ (reference sequence). The CDR3 totals 15 residues. CDR3 sequence reads: CASSLGWVTQETQYF. CDR3 nucleotide sequence: TGTGCCAGCAGCTTAGGGTGGGTGACACAAGAGACCCAGTACTTC.

The genes are TRBV5-4 and TRBJ1-4; TRBD1 aligns across 7 bases. The germline V gene encodes CDR1 SGHNT and CDR2 YYREEE (reference sequence). V dropped 4 bases and J dropped 3; count of bases not matched to a gene: 9. The CDR3 extends over 16 amino acids. The chain's CDR3 is CASSPRQGGPNEKLFF. The CDR3 DNA is TGTGCCAGCAGCCCGCGCCAGGGGGGGCCTAATGAAAAACTGTTTTTT.

This sequence joins TRBV5-8 and TRBJ2-5; 8 nucleotides match TRBD2. The junction had 8 bases not matched to a gene; V was cut back by 8 bases and J by 5 bases. CDR1 and CDR2 from the germline V gene are SGHTS and YDEGEE. The CDR3 totals 13 residues. For the CDR3, the DNA is TGTGCCAGTACCCGACTAGCGCCCGAGACCCAGTACTTC. Its translation is CASTRLAPETQYF.

This clone was counted only a few times. The rearrangement links TRBV7-8 to TRBJ1-1; TRBD1 agrees at 9 bases. The CDR3 contains 15 residues. The J segment lost 4 bases and the V segment lost 3 bases, leaving 6 bases of the junction unmatched. Germline values: CDR1 SGHVS, CDR2 FQNEAQ. This CDR3 reads CASSFIPGQGTEAFF. In DNA form, the CDR3 reads TGTGCCAGCAGCTTTATTCCGGGACAGGGCACTGAAGCTTTCTTT.

The CDR3 loop reads CASSASGRGTDTQYF. The CDR3 nucleotides read TGTGCCAGCAGCGCTAGCGGGAGAGGAACAGATACGCAGTATTTT. This chain links TRBV9 with TRBJ2-3, with TRBD2 identical over 10 bases. There are 15 residues in the CDR3. In germline, CDR1 is SGDLS, CDR2 YYNGEE. V was clipped by 3 bases and J by 3 bases; unmatched bases: 4.

The rearrangement uses TRBV11-3 and TRBJ2-1; D is uncertain. CDR3 length: 16 amino acids. V was trimmed by 2 bases and J by 0 bases, leaving 11 bases between them. Germline CDR1 reads SGHNT; CDR2 reads YENEEA. CDR3 bases: TGTGCCAGCAGCTTATCCTCGGCTATCTCCTACAATGAGCAGTTCTTC. It encodes CASSLSSAISYNEQFF.